Listed here are 29 T cell receptor beta chains from one sample, sequenced in a study of long-term antiretroviral therapy in people with HIV. Samples were assayed with immunoSEQ v3.0 at survey level. Only in-frame clones appear in the TCRdb table, and some are missing; sequencing was by immunoSEQ multiplex PCR. The repertoire has around 21,000 clones, approximately 90% of them found once; the top ten carry approximately 4.1%. This specimen was unsorted PBMCs, taken 2.1 years after starting antiretroviral therapy. Receptor source: a man aged 18 to 29 with HIV.

J is TRBJ2-3 and V is TRBV2; either TRBD1 or TRBD2 may fit D (5 bases each). CDR1 is SNHLY and CDR2 is FYNNEI in the germline V gene. There are 16 residues in the CDR3. V was clipped by 5 bases and J by 4 bases, with 19 bases between them. Here the CDR3 reads CASSSPGPTTSDTQYF. The CDR3 DNA reads as TGTGCCAGCAGTTCCCCGGGACCAACAACCTCAGATACGCAGTATTTT.

The chain joins TRBV18 to TRBJ1-1; a possible D gene is TRBD1 (5 bases). The CDR3 is 13 amino acids. The germline gives CDR1 KGHSH, CDR2 LQKENI. Trimming removed 4 bases at V and 9 bases at J, with 15 bases between. CDR3 in DNA: TGTGCCAGCTCACTAACCGCGGGGGATCAAGCTTTCTTT. Protein: CASSLTAGDQAFF.

The J gene is TRBJ2-1, the V gene TRBV2; TRBD1 agrees at 7 bases. Germline trimming cut 5 bases from V and 5 bases from J; bases unmatched to any gene: 9. The V gene's germline CDR1 is SNHLY and CDR2 FYNNEI. The CDR3 runs 15 residues. The CDR3 spells CASSTGTVSNNEQFF. The CDR3, as DNA: TGTGCCAGCAGTACCGGGACAGTTTCCAACAATGAGCAGTTCTTC.

The chain employs TRBV6-4 and TRBJ1-1, with D maybe TRBD1 (5 bases). This CDR3 comprises 14 residues. V was cut by 7 bases and J by 3 bases, with 15 bases left in between. The germline V gene has CDR1 MRHNA and CDR2 SNTAGT. Here the CDR3 DNA reads TGTGCCAGCACCCGAGGGGAGACGGACACTGAAGCTTTCTTT. This codes for CASTRGETDTEAFF.

The sample holds one count of this clone. The chain recombines TRBV6-6 with TRBJ1-2; D unclear. This CDR3 is 15 amino acids long. Deletions cut 5 bases from V and 4 bases from J, with 17 bases between. CDR1 is MNHNY, CDR2 SVGAGI, per germline (reference sequence). DNA of the CDR3: TGTGCCAGCAGTGGACCTGCCGAATTCACCTATGGCTACACCTTC. Its translation: CASSGPAEFTYGYTF.

This clone appeared a few times. CDR3 sequence (DNA): TGCGCCAGCAGCCAAGATCGCGCAGGTGCTTACGAGCAGTACTTC. Its protein product is CASSQDRAGAYEQYF. The chain employs TRBV4-1 and TRBJ2-7; D gene unclear. Germline V lookup: CDR1 MGHRA, CDR2 YSYEKL. V lost 0 bases and J 4 bases, leaving 13 bases between the germline ends. This CDR3 comprises 15 residues.

This chain joins TRBV6-5 and TRBJ2-7, with 8 bases fitting TRBD2. In germline, CDR1 is MNHEY, CDR2 SVGAGI. CDR3 length: 15 amino acids. V shed 1 base and J 1 base; nucleotides not matched to a gene: 3. The CDR3 DNA is TGTGCCAGCAGTTACTTTACTAGCGGATCCTACGAGCAGTACTTC. Its translation: CASSYFTSGSYEQYF.

The CDR3 spells CASSSQTDYGYTF. The DNA for the CDR3 is TGTGCCAGCAGCTCTCAGACAGACTATGGCTACACCTTC. The rearrangement joins TRBV11-2 to TRBJ1-2; tentatively, D is TRBD1 (5 bases). V lost 4 bases and J 3 bases, leaving 9 bases between the germline ends. The CDR3 spans 13 residues. Germline V gene lookup returns CDR1 SGHAT and CDR2 FQNNGV.

The rearrangement joins TRBV18 to TRBJ2-2, with D perhaps TRBD1 or TRBD2 (6 bases each). V was trimmed by 0 bases and J by 2 bases, leaving 10 bases between them. CDR3 size: 16 residues. Germline-derived CDR1 and CDR2 are KGHSH and LQKENI. Here the CDR3 reads CASSPPGGKNTGELFF. The CDR3 DNA reads TGTGCCAGCTCACCACCAGGGGGGAAAAACACCGGGGAGCTGTTTTTT.

The V gene is TRBV7-8, the J gene TRBJ2-7, with 9 bases lining up with TRBD1. The CDR3 contains 15 residues. After removal of 8 bases from V and 7 bases from J, the junction contained 15 bases not matched to a gene. CDR1 is SGHVS and CDR2 is FQNEAQ in the germline V gene. CDR3 nucleotides: TGTGCCAGCCACGGGTGGGACAGGGAGACTTTGGAGCAGTACTTC. This sequence encodes CASHGWDRETLEQYF.

The chain couples TRBV20-1 to TRBJ2-7; the D gene could be TRBD1 or TRBD2 (5 bases each). The germline gives CDR1 DFQATT, CDR2 SNEGSKA (reference sequence). V dropped 6 bases and J dropped 5 bases, with 8 bases sitting between them. The CDR3 covers 10 residues. CDR3 amino acids: CSAVGDEQYF. The CDR3 DNA sequence: TGCAGTGCCGTGGGGGACGAGCAGTACTTC.

The rearrangement links TRBV7-3 to TRBJ1-2; tentative D call: TRBD1 (5 bases). The CDR3 is 15 amino acids. Germline V gene lookup returns CDR1 SGHTA and CDR2 FQGTGA. V was pared by 5 bases and J by 4 bases, with 17 bases between. CDR3 loop: CASSETPGLLYGYTF. The DNA of the CDR3 is TGTGCCAGCAGCGAAACTCCGGGACTGCTCTATGGCTACACCTTC.

The V gene is TRBV18, the J gene TRBJ1-2; no reliable D call. Germline lookup yields CDR1 KGHSH and CDR2 LQKENI. The V end was cut by 3 bases, the J end by 4 bases, with 6 bases between. The CDR3 covers 12 residues. This CDR3 reads CASSPKLYGYTF. CDR3 coding DNA: TGTGCCAGCTCACCTAAGCTCTATGGCTACACCTTC.

The J gene is TRBJ2-2, the V gene TRBV4-3; D might be TRBD1 (6 bases). The V gene lost 0 bases and the J gene lost 2 bases, with 13 bases spanning the gap. Germline values: CDR1 LGHNA, CDR2 YSLEER. The CDR3 is 17 residues long. The CDR3 coding sequence is TGCGCCAGCAGCCAAGATAGCGCAGGGGCTAACACCGGGGAGCTGTTTTTT. Amino acids: CASSQDSAGANTGELFF.

This sequence joins TRBV2 and TRBJ1-1; D is undetermined. This CDR3 spans 13 amino acids. Trimming shortened V by 4 bases and J by 8 bases, and 14 bases separated the two germline ends. The germline V gene encodes CDR1 SNHLY and CDR2 FYNNEI. CDR3 region: CASSGYAGAEAFF. The CDR3 coding sequence is TGTGCCAGCAGTGGATATGCGGGTGCGGAAGCTTTCTTT.

The gene calls are TRBV9 and TRBJ1-1, with D perhaps matching TRBD1 (5 bases). Trimming removed 0 bases at V and 3 bases at J, with 9 bases between. Looked up from germline, CDR1 is SGDLS and CDR2 is YYNGEE. The CDR3 runs 14 residues. The CDR3 is CASSVAGGDTEAFF. CDR3 sequence (DNA): TGTGCCAGCAGCGTAGCTGGGGGGGACACTGAAGCTTTCTTT.

This clone has only a few counts. The chain carries TRBV9 and TRBJ1-6; no clear D. This CDR3 is built from 15 residues. The V end lost 0 bases, the J end lost 7 bases, and 11 bases lay between the germline ends. Looked up from germline, CDR1 is SGDLS and CDR2 is YYNGEE. The CDR3 is CASSVEEVSNSPLHF. CDR3 DNA sequence: TGTGCCAGCAGCGTAGAGGAAGTATCCAATTCACCCCTCCACTTT.

This clone was seen just once. The chain employs TRBV5-8 and TRBJ2-5, with a possible D match to TRBD2 (5 bases). CDR1 and CDR2 from the germline V gene are SGHTS and YDEGEE. V was cut by 7 bases and J by 7 bases, with 26 bases left in between. CDR3 length: 16 residues. CDR3 loop: CASDSTGINSRATQYF. The CDR3, as DNA: TGTGCCAGCGATTCGACCGGGATCAACTCAAGGGCGACCCAGTACTTC.

The chain has TRBV29-1 and TRBJ2-6, with D possibly being TRBD1 (5 bases). Germline loops: CDR1 SQVTM, CDR2 ANQGSEA. CDR3 length equals 15 residues. Trimming removed 6 bases from V and 0 bases from J, with 12 bases in between. Here the CDR3 DNA reads TGCAGCGTCAGGGAAATCAACTCTGGGGCCAACGTCCTGACTTTC. Translated: CSVREINSGANVLTF.

CDR3 residues: CASSPKVSTEAFF. CDR3 sequence (DNA): TGCGCCAGCAGCCCCAAGGTGTCCACTGAAGCTTTCTTT. The chain links TRBV4-3 to TRBJ1-1; no clear D gene. Germline values: CDR1 LGHNA, CDR2 YSLEER. The length of the CDR3 is 13 residues. V was trimmed by 4 bases and J by 4 bases, leaving 10 bases between them.

The V and J genes are TRBV18 and TRBJ2-7; D is possibly TRBD1 (6 bases). V lost 0 bases and J 4 bases, leaving 10 bases between the germline ends. The CDR3 loop spans 14 amino acids. CDR1 is KGHSH, CDR2 LQKENI, per germline. CDR3 residues: CASSPPLGTYEQYF. CDR3 bases: TGTGCCAGCTCACCACCATTAGGGACATACGAGCAGTACTTC.

The CDR3 is CASSESGTGFLSYTF. Written as DNA, the CDR3 is TGCGCCAGCAGTGAGTCGGGGACAGGGTTTTTAAGCTACACCTTC. The chain has TRBV10-2 and TRBJ1-2, with 9 bases matching TRBD1. With 0 bases clipped from V and 9 bases from J, the junction kept 8 bases outside the gene matches. Looked up from germline, CDR1 is WSHSY and CDR2 is SAAADI. There are 15 residues in the CDR3.

The chain couples TRBV5-1 to TRBJ2-3, with D maybe TRBD1 (6 bases). Germline values: CDR1 SGHRS, CDR2 YFSETQ. This CDR3 is 14 amino acids long. Trimming cost V 4 bases and J 6 bases, with 15 bases left between them. CDR3 loop: CASSIGQPPDTQYF. For the CDR3, the DNA is TGCGCCAGCAGCATTGGACAGCCCCCCGATACGCAGTATTTT.

The rearrangement links TRBV27 to TRBJ1-1, with 10 bases fitting TRBD1. CDR3 length equals 15 residues. The germline gives CDR1 MNHEY, CDR2 SMNVEV (reference sequence). Losses at the gene ends were 5 bases for V and 4 bases for J; bases not matched to a gene: 7. CDR3 amino acids: CASSPNRDRGTEAFF. The CDR3 nucleotides are TGTGCCAGCAGTCCAAACCGGGACAGGGGCACTGAAGCTTTCTTT.

Here the CDR3 reads CASSYGGGQPQHF. Here the CDR3 DNA reads TGTGCCAGCAGCTACGGGGGTGGCCAGCCCCAGCATTTT. The chain uses TRBV6-5 and TRBJ1-5; a weak D match, TRBD1 (5 bases). Deletions cut 6 bases from V and 7 bases from J, with 13 bases between. The CDR3 covers 13 residues. Looked up from germline, CDR1 is MNHEY and CDR2 is SVGAGI.

This chain uses TRBV2 with TRBJ1-1; 8 bases are shared with TRBD1. The V gene's germline CDR1 is SNHLY and CDR2 FYNNEI. The ends lost 5 bases at V and 5 bases at J; junction bases unmatched: 16. This CDR3 is built from 17 residues. CDR3 residues: CASSTQGQGRVGTEAFF. The CDR3, as DNA: TGTGCCAGCAGTACCCAAGGACAGGGTCGGGTTGGAACTGAAGCTTTCTTT. Full variable domain (remainder filled in from reference TRBV2 and TRBJ1-1): EPEVTQTPSHQVTQMGQEVILRCVPISNHLYFYWYRQILGQKVEFLVSFYNNEISEKSEIFDDQFSVERPDGSNFTLKIRSTKLEDSAMYFCASSTQGQGRVGTEAFFGQGTRLTVV.

The genes are TRBV6-5 and TRBJ2-7; D gene unclear. CDR1 and CDR2 from the germline V gene are MNHEY and SVGAGI. CDR3 length: 14 amino acids. V lost 5 bases and J 1 base, leaving 12 bases between the germline ends. The CDR3 bases are TGTGCCAGCAGTCCCCATTTGAGTTCCTACGAGCAGTACTTC. It encodes CASSPHLSSYEQYF.

The CDR3 loop is CASSQGGGLGETQYF. In nucleotides, the CDR3 is TGTGCCAGCAGTCAGGGCGGGGGGCTTGGAGAGACCCAGTACTTC. The J gene is TRBJ2-5, the V gene TRBV2; 8 bases line up with TRBD2. The germline V gene encodes CDR1 SNHLY and CDR2 FYNNEI. The CDR3 contains 15 residues. V shed 5 bases, J shed 4 bases, and the junction held 9 bases outside the gene matches.

This chain uses TRBV7-6 with TRBJ1-2; the D is unclear. CDR3 size: 16 residues. In germline, CDR1 is SGHVS, CDR2 FNYEAQ. Between the trimmed V and J ends, which lost 2 bases and 8 bases, there was a span of 21 bases. The CDR3 here is CASSLSTTRRVGGYTF. In nucleotides, the CDR3 is TGTGCCAGCAGCTTATCCACGACGCGGAGGGTTGGAGGCTACACCTTC.